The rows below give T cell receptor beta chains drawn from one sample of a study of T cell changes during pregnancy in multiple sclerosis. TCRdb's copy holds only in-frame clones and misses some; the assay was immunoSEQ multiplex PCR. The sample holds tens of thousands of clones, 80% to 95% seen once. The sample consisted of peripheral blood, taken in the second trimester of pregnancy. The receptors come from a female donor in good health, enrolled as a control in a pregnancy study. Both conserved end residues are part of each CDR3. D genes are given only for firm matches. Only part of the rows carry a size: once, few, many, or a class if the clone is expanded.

CASSASRGNQPQHF	TGTGCCAGCAGTGCCAGCCGGGGCAATCAGCCCCAGCATTTT	TRBJ1-5	NA	NA	TRBV6-5
CASSWGGEDTEAFF	TGCGCCAGCAGCTGGGGCGGGGAGGACACTGAAGCTTTCTTT	TRBJ1-1	NA	NA	TRBV5-1
CASSLVEGVNGYTF	TGTGCCAGCAGCTTAGTTGAGGGGGTTAATGGCTACACCTTC	TRBJ1-2	NA	NA	TRBV7-2
CASSLTGQGQPQHF	TGCGCCAGCAGCTTGACAGGGCAGGGTCAGCCCCAGCATTTT	TRBJ1-5	NA	NA	TRBV5-1
CATSWTTSSNTGELFF	TGTGCCACCAGCTGGACAACTAGCTCGAACACCGGGGAGCTGTTTTTT	TRBJ2-2	NA	NA	TRBV15
CASSESLAGGPETQYF	TGCGCCAGCAGTGAGTCCTTAGCGGGGGGTCCGGAGACCCAGTACTTC	TRBJ2-5	TRBD2	NA	TRBV10-2
CAWSDKAGGDYNEQFF	TGTGCCTGGAGCGATAAGGCGGGGGGGGACTACAATGAGCAGTTCTTC	TRBJ2-1	TRBD2	once	TRBV30
CAWSEYRGRLGTEAFF	TGTGCCTGGAGTGAGTACAGGGGGCGCCTGGGGACTGAAGCTTTCTTT	TRBJ1-1	TRBD1	NA	TRBV30
CASGLVLSGAQPQHF	TGTGCTAGTGGTTTGGTACTGAGTGGGGCTCAGCCCCAGCATTTT	TRBJ1-5	NA	NA	TRBV12-5
CATSRDTRIVDYTF	TGTGCCACCAGCAGAGATACGAGGATTGTAGACTACACCTTC	TRBJ1-2	NA	NA	TRBV15
CASSVAPGTSGGASGELFF	TGTGCCAGCAGCGTAGCTCCCGGGACTAGCGGGGGGGCTAGCGGGGAGCTGTTTTTT	TRBJ2-2	TRBD2	NA	TRBV9
CASSPRQGMNTEAFF	TGTGCCAGCAGTCCCCGACAGGGGATGAACACTGAAGCTTTCTTT	TRBJ1-1	TRBD1	NA	TRBV27
CASTRGHDTEAFF	TGTGCCAGCACCAGGGGGCACGACACTGAAGCTTTCTTT	TRBJ1-1	TRBD1	once	TRBV6-5
CASSLEADTEAFF	TGCGCCAGCAGCTTGGAGGCGGACACTGAAGCTTTCTTT	TRBJ1-1	NA	NA	TRBV5-1
CASSLGEGSTYGYTF	TGTGCCAGCAGCTTAGGGGAGGGATCTACCTATGGCTACACCTTC	TRBJ1-2	NA	NA	TRBV2
CARGQSGANVLTF	TGTGCCAGAGGACAGTCCGGGGCCAACGTCCTGACTTTC	TRBJ2-6	NA	NA	TRBV2
CAISESDRERQAFF	TGTGCCATCAGTGAGTCGGACAGGGAGAGGCAAGCTTTCTTT	TRBJ1-1	TRBD1	NA	TRBV10-3
CASSSNQGDGYTF	TGTGCCAGCAGCTCAAACCAGGGCGATGGCTACACCTTC	TRBJ1-2	NA	NA	TRBV16
CASSGGGTEAFF	TGTGCCAGCAGCGGGGGGGGCACTGAAGCTTTCTTT	TRBJ1-1	NA	NA	TRBV27
CASSSTGVFPYNEQFF	TGTGCCAGCAGCAGCACAGGGGTATTCCCCTACAATGAGCAGTTCTTC	TRBJ2-1	TRBD1	NA	TRBV7-3
CASRAGLEAVYEQFF	TGTGCCAGCAGGGCGGGACTAGAAGCCGTCTATGAGCAGTTCTTC	TRBJ2-1	TRBD2	NA	TRBV13
CASSQVKTGGAGDTQYF	TGTGCCAGCAGCCAAGTTAAAACAGGGGGCGCGGGAGATACGCAGTATTTT	TRBJ2-3	TRBD1	NA	TRBV4-2
CASSQGAGNYGYTF	TGTGCCAGCAGCCAGGGGGCGGGGAACTATGGCTACACCTTC	TRBJ1-2	TRBD1	NA	TRBV9
CASSLSPGVNTGELFF	TGTGCCAGCAGCTTAAGCCCGGGGGTGAACACCGGGGAGCTGTTTTTT	TRBJ2-2	NA	NA	TRBV7-2
CASSPYLTGGYNEQFF	TGTGCCAGCAGCCCCTACTTGACAGGGGGGTACAATGAGCAGTTCTTC	TRBJ2-1	TRBD1	NA	TRBV7-2
CAWRDRTYTEAFF	TGTGCCTGGCGGGACAGGACGTACACTGAAGCTTTCTTT	TRBJ1-1	TRBD1	NA	TRBV30
CASSSGTGGFLTDTQYF	TGTGCCAGCAGCTCCGGGACAGGGGGCTTCCTCACAGATACGCAGTATTTT	TRBJ2-3	TRBD1	NA	TRBV5-5
CASSRNRGHDYGYTF	TGTGCCAGCAGCCGGAACAGGGGGCATGACTATGGCTACACCTTC	TRBJ1-2	TRBD1	NA	TRBV11-1
CASSPLRGSSGKLFF	TGTGCCAGCTCACCACTCCGGGGGAGTAGTGGAAAACTGTTTTTT	TRBJ1-4	NA	NA	TRBV18
CASSHGQQETQYF	TGTGCCAGCAGCCATGGACAGCAAGAGACCCAGTACTTC	TRBJ2-5	NA	NA	TRBV14
CASSRTSGGAGDTQYF	TGTGCCAGCAGCCGGACCTCAGGGGGCGCAGGAGATACGCAGTATTTT	TRBJ2-3	TRBD1	NA	TRBV9
CASSLTGHEQYF	TGTGCCAGCAGTTTAACAGGGCACGAGCAGTACTTC	TRBJ2-7	NA	once	TRBV27
CASSRDREGTGELFF	TGCGCCAGCAGCAGGGACAGGGAAGGAACCGGGGAGCTGTTTTTT	TRBJ2-2	TRBD1	NA	TRBV5-1
CASSTTGGAHGETQYF	TGTGCCAGTAGTACCACCGGGGGGGCCCACGGGGAGACCCAGTACTTC	TRBJ2-5	TRBD2	NA	TRBV19
CASSYDSSGANVLTF	TGTGCCAGCAGTTACGACAGCTCTGGGGCCAACGTCCTGACTTTC	TRBJ2-6	NA	NA	TRBV6-5
CASSLGQGGNTEAFF	TGTGCCAGCAGCTTGGGACAGGGAGGGAACACTGAAGCTTTCTTT	TRBJ1-1	TRBD1	once	TRBV5-4
CASSLGDSLNYGYTF	TGTGCCAGCAGCTTAGGAGACAGTCTAAACTATGGCTACACCTTC	TRBJ1-2	NA	NA	TRBV7-9
CASSLTVNYGYTF	TGTGCCAGCAGCCTAACAGTAAACTATGGCTACACCTTC	TRBJ1-2	NA	NA	TRBV7-8
CASSPTGGIDTQYF	TGTGCCAGCAGCCCCACGGGGGGGATTGATACGCAGTATTTT	TRBJ2-3	TRBD2	once	TRBV7-9
CASRPYGQNTEAFF	TGTGCCAGCAGACCCTATGGACAGAACACTGAAGCTTTCTTT	TRBJ1-1	NA	NA	TRBV6-5
CASSRTGEDTIYF	TGTGCCAGCAGTCGCACAGGGGAAGACACCATATATTTT	TRBJ1-3	TRBD1	NA	TRBV6-5
CSVTEGNTIYF	TGCAGCGTTACTGAGGGAAACACCATATATTTT	TRBJ1-3	NA	NA	TRBV29-1
CASSLGLQTAQETQYF	TGTGCCAGCAGTTTGGGACTTCAAACCGCCCAAGAGACCCAGTACTTC	TRBJ2-5	NA	NA	TRBV27
CASSLPRGRPYEQYF	TGTGCCAGCAGCCTACCCAGGGGTCGTCCCTACGAGCAGTACTTC	TRBJ2-7	NA	NA	TRBV5-6
CASSPQRRANEKLFF	TGTGCCAGCTCACCACAAAGGCGGGCTAATGAAAAACTGTTTTTT	TRBJ1-4	NA	once	TRBV18
CASSLTLQGNNEKLFF	TGCGCCAGCAGCTTGACACTACAGGGGAATAATGAAAAACTGTTTTTT	TRBJ1-4	TRBD1	NA	TRBV5-1
CARRRGTEAFF	TGTGCCCGACGAAGGGGTACTGAAGCTTTCTTT	TRBJ1-1	NA	few	TRBV30
CASSPQGRGGNTIYF	TGTGCCAGCAGCCCCCAGGGGAGGGGCGGAAACACCATATATTTT	TRBJ1-3	NA	NA	TRBV5-6
CASSLNGGGLRQETQYF	TGTGCCAGCAGCTTAAACGGGGGGGGACTCAGGCAAGAGACCCAGTACTTC	TRBJ2-5	TRBD2	NA	TRBV7-3
CASSPADTQYF	TGCGCCAGCAGTCCCGCAGATACGCAGTATTTT	TRBJ2-3	NA	NA	TRBV23-1
CASSQMGQAKTDTQYF	TGTGCCAGCAGCCAAATGGGACAGGCGAAGACAGATACGCAGTATTTT	TRBJ2-3	TRBD1	NA	TRBV14
CASSVDTDRAYEQYF	TGTGCCAGCAGCGTAGATACAGACAGGGCCTACGAGCAGTACTTC	TRBJ2-7	TRBD1	NA	TRBV9
CASNPPGGLYEQYF	TGTGCCAGCAATCCTCCGGGGGGCCTCTACGAGCAGTACTTC	TRBJ2-7	NA	NA	TRBV28
CASSTGQVSSYNSPLHF	TGTGCCAGCAGCACGGGACAGGTCAGCTCCTATAATTCACCCCTCCACTTT	TRBJ1-6	TRBD1	NA	TRBV5-4
CASSLQGLHYGYTF	TGTGCCAGCAGCTTACAGGGTCTGCACTATGGCTACACCTTC	TRBJ1-2	NA	NA	TRBV5-4
CAWSKARDSGANVLTF	TGTGCCTGGAGTAAGGCCAGGGACTCTGGGGCCAACGTCCTGACTTTC	TRBJ2-6	NA	NA	TRBV30
CASSLAGAGDTQYF	TGTGCCAGCAGCTTAGCGGGAGCAGGAGATACGCAGTATTTT	TRBJ2-3	NA	NA	TRBV7-2
CASSPRDRGNQPQHF	TGTGCCAGCAGTCCAAGGGACAGGGGAAATCAGCCCCAGCATTTT	TRBJ1-5	TRBD1	once	TRBV6-5
CSLWQDRAYEQYF	TGCAGCCTGTGGCAGGACAGGGCCTACGAGCAGTACTTC	TRBJ2-7	TRBD1	NA	TRBV29-1
CASSQATGFQETQYF	TGCGCCAGCAGCCAAGCAACAGGGTTCCAAGAGACCCAGTACTTC	TRBJ2-5	NA	NA	TRBV4-3